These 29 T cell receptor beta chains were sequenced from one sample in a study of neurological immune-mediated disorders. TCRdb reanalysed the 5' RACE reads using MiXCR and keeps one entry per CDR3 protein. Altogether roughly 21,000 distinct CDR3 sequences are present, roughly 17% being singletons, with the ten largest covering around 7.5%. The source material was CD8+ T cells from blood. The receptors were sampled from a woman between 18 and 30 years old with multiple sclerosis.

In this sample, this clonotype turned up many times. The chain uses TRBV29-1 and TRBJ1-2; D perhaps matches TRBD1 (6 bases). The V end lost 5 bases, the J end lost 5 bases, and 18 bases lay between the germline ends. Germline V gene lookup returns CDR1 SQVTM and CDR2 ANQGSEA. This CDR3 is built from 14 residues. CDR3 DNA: TGCAGCGTTATATTCGACAGGTCCCAGTATGGCTACACCTTC. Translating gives CSVIFDRSQYGYTF. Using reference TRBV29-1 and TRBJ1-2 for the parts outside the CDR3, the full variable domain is SAVISQKPSRDICQRGTSLTIQCQVDSQVTMMFWYRQQPGQSLTLIATANQGSEATYESGFVIDKFPISRPNLTFSTLTVSNMSPEDSSIYLCSVIFDRSQYGYTFGSGTRLTVV.

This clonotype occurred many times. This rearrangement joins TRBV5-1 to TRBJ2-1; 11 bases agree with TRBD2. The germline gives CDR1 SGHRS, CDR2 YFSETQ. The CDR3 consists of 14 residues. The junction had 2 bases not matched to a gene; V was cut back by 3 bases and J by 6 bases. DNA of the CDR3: TGCGCCAGCAGCTATAGCGGGAGGGCCAATGAGCAGTTCTTC. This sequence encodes CASSYSGRANEQFF.

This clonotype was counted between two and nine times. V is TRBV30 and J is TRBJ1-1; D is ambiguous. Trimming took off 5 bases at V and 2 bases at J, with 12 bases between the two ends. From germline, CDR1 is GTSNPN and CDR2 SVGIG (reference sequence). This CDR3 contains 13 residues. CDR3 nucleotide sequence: TGTGCCTGGGAGGGCTGGGATAACACTGAAGCTTTCTTT. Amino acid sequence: CAWEGWDNTEAFF. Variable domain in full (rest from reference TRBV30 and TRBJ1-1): SQTIHQWPATLVQPVGSPLSLECTVEGTSNPNLYWYRQAAGRGLQLLFYSVGIGQISSEVPQNLSASRPQDRQFILSSKKLLLSDSGFYLCAWEGWDNTEAFFGQGTRLTVV.

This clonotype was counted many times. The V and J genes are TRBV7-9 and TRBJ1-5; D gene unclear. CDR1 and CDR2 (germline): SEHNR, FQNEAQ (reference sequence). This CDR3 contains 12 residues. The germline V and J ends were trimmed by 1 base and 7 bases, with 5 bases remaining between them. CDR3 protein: CASSLGEQPQHF. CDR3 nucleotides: TGTGCCAGCAGCTTAGGGGAACAGCCCCAGCATTTT.

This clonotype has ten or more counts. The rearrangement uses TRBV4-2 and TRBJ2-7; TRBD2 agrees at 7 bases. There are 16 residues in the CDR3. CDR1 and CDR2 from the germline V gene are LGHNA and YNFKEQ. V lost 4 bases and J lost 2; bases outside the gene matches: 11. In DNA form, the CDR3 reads TGTGCCAGCAGCCCAACCGGGGGGTGGGAAACCTACGAGCAGTACTTC. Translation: CASSPTGGWETYEQYF.

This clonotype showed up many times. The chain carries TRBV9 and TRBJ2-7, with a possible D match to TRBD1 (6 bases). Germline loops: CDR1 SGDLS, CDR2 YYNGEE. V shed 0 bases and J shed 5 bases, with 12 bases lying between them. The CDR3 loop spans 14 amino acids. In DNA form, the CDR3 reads TGTGCCAGCAGCGTAGGTACAGGGTGGCACGAGCAGTACTTC. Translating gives CASSVGTGWHEQYF.

CDR3 sequence reads: CASSPIGTPTGELFF. DNA for the CDR3: TGTGCCAGCAGTCCAATTGGGACGCCCACCGGGGAGCTGTTTTTT. This chain joins TRBV7-6 and TRBJ2-2, with D perhaps assigned TRBD1 or TRBD2 (5 bases each). Looked up from germline, CDR1 is SGHVS and CDR2 is FNYEAQ. The V end lost 6 bases, the J end lost 4 bases, and 15 bases lay between the germline ends. This CDR3 comprises 15 residues.

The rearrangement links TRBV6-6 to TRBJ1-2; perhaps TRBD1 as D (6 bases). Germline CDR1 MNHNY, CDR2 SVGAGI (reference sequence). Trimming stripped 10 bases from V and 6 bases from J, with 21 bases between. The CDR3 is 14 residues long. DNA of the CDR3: TGTGCCACCTCACCGCTTCCAGGGGTCCATGGCTACACCTTC. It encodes CATSPLPGVHGYTF.

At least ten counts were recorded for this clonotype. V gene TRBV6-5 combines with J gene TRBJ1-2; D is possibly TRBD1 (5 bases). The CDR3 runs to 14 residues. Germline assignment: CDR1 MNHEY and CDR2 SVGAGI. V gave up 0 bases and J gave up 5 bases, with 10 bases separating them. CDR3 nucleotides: TGTGCCAGCAGTTACTCGAGCGGGGGTTATGGCTACACCTTC. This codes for CASSYSSGGYGYTF.

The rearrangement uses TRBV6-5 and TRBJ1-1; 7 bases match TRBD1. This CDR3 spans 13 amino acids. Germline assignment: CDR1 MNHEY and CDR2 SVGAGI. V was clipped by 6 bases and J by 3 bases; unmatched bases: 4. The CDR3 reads CASRETGHTEAFF. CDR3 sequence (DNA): TGTGCCAGCAGGGAGACAGGGCACACTGAAGCTTTCTTT.

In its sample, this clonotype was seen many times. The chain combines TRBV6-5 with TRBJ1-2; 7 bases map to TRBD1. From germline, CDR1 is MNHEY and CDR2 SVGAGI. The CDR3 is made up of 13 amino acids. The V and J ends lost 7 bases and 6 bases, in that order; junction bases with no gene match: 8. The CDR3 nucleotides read TGTGCCAGCAAAGGGGGCGGCGGCGATGGCTACACCTTC. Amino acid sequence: CASKGGGGDGYTF.

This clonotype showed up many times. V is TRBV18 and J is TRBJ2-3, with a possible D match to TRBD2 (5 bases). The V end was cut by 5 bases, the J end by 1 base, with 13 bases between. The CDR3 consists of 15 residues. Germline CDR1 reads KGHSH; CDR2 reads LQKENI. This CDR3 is CASSSIAMGTDTQYF. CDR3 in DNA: TGTGCCAGCTCAAGCATAGCGATGGGCACAGATACGCAGTATTTT.

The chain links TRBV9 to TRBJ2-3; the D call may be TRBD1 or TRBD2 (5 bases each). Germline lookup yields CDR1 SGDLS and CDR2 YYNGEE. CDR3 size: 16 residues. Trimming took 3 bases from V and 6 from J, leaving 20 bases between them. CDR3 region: CASSGTRWGSKDTQYF. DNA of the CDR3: TGTGCCAGCAGCGGTACTAGGTGGGGGAGCAAGGATACGCAGTATTTT.

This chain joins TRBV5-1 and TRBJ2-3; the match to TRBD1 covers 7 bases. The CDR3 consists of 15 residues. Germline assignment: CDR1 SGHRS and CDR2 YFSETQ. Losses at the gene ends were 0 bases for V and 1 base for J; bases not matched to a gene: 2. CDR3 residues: CASSLGQGGTDTQYF. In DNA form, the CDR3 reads TGCGCCAGCAGCTTGGGACAGGGCGGCACAGATACGCAGTATTTT.

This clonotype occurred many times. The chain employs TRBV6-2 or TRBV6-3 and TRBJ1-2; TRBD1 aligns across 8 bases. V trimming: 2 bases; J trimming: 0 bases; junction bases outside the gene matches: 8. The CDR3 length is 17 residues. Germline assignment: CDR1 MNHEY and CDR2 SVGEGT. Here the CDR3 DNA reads TGTGCCAGCAGTTACGATTTGGGACAGGCAGCTAACTATGGCTACACCTTC. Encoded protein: CASSYDLGQAANYGYTF.

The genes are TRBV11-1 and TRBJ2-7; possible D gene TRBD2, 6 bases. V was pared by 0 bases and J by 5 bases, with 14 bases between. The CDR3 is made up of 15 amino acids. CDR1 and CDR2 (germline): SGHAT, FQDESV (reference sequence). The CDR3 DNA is TGTGCCAGCAGCTTAGCGCGGTCGGGGGAGGACGAGCAGTACTTC. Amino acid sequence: CASSLARSGEDEQYF.

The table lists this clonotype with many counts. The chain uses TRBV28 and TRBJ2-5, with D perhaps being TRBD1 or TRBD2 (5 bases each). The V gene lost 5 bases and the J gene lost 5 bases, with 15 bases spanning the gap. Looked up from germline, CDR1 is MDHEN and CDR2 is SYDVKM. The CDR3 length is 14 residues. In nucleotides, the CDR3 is TGTGCCAGCAGTGGGGACCACAAGGAGGAGACCCAGTACTTC. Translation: CASSGDHKEETQYF.

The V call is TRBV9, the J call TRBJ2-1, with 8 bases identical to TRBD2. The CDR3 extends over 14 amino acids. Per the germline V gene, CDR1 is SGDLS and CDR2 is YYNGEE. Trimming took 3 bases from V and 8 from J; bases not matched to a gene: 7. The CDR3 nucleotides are TGTGCCAGCAGCGCCGACGGGAGGGCGCATGAGCAGTTCTTC. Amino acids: CASSADGRAHEQFF.

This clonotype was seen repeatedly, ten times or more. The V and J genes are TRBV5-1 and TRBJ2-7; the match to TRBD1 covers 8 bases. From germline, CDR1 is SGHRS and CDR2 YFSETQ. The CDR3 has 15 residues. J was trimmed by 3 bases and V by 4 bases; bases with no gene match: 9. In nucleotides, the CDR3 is TGCGCCAGCAGCCCCGACAGGGGTTACGTCTACGAGCAGTACTTC. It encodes CASSPDRGYVYEQYF.

The CDR3 coding sequence is TGTGCCAGCAGCCAAGATTTGCGAGAATCTGAAGCTTTCTTT. Protein product: CASSQDLRESEAFF. The chain recombines TRBV4-2 with TRBJ1-1, with D hard to call. This CDR3 has 14 residues. Germline V gene sequence: CDR1 LGHNA, CDR2 YNFKEQ. With 0 bases removed from V and 6 bases from J, the gap between germline ends came to 11 bases.

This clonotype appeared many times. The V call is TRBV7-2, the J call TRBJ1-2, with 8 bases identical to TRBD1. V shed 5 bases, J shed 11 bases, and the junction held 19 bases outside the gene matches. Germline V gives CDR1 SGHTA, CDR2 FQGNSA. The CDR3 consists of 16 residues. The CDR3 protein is CASSPRRTDRVIVYTF. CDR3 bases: TGTGCCAGCAGCCCCAGGCGTACGGACAGGGTTATTGTTTACACCTTC.

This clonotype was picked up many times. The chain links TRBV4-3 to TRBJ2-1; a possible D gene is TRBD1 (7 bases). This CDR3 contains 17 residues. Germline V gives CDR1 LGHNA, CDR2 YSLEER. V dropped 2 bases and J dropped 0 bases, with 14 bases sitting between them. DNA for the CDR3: TGCGCCAGCAGCCAACGGCGGGACAGAAGCTCCTACAATGAGCAGTTCTTC. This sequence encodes CASSQRRDRSSYNEQFF.

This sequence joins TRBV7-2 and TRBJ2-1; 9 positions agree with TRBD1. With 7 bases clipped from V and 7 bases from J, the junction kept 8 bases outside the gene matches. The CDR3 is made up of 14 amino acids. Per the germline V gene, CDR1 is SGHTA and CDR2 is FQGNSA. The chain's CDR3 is CASIFGQGWNEQFF. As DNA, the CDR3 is TGTGCCAGCATCTTTGGACAGGGGTGGAATGAGCAGTTCTTC.

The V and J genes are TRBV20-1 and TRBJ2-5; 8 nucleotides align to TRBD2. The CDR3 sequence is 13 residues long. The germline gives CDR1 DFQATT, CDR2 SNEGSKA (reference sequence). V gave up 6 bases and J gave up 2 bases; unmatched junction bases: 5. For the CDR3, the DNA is TGCAGTGCCGTAGCGGGGCTGCAAGAGACCCAGTACTTC. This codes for CSAVAGLQETQYF.

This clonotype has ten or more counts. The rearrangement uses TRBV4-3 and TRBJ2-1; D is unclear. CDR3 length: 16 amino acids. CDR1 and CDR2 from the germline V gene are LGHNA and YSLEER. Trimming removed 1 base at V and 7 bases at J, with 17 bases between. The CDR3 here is CASSQGVRLYSNEQFF. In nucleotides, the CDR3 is TGCGCCAGCAGCCAAGGGGTTAGACTCTATTCAAATGAGCAGTTCTTC.

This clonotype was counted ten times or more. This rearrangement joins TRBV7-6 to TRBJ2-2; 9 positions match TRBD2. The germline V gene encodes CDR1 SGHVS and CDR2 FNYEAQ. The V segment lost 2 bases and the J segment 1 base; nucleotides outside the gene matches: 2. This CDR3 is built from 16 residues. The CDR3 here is CASSLSSGVNTGELFF. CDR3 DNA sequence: TGTGCCAGCAGCTTATCTAGCGGGGTGAACACCGGGGAGCTGTTTTTT.

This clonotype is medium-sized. DNA of the CDR3: TGTGCCAGCAGCTTGGGAGGGGCTAAAGCTTTCTTT. This translates into CASSLGGAKAFF. The V call is TRBV5-6, the J call TRBJ1-1, with D perhaps matching TRBD1 (5 bases). The germline gives CDR1 SGHDT, CDR2 YYEEEE. The CDR3 length is 12 residues. Trimming took 0 bases from V and 9 from J, leaving 9 bases between them.

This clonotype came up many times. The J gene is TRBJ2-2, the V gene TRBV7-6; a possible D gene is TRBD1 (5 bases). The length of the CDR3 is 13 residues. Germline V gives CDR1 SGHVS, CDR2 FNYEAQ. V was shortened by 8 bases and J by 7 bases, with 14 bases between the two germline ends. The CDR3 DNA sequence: TGTGCCAGCCGACAGTCTTGGGGCGGGGAGCTGTTTTTT. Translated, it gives CASRQSWGGELFF.

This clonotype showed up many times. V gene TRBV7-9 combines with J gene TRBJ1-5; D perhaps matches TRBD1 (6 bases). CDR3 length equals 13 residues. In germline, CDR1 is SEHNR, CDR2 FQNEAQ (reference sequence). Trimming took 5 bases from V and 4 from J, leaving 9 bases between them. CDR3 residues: CASSAGVNQPQHF. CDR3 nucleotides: TGTGCCAGCAGCGCAGGGGTTAATCAGCCCCAGCATTTT.